These 27 T cell receptor beta chains came from one sample sequenced in a study of blood T cell repertoires in COVID-19. Sequenced by immunoSEQ multiplex PCR; TCRdb stores in-frame clones only, minus some. The sample consists of around 140,000 clones, 84% of them appearing once. Sequenced material: peripheral blood. These receptors originate from a woman aged 80 or over with acute or convalescent COVID-19.

The chain links TRBV30 to TRBJ2-7; D possibly corresponds to TRBD2 (6 bases). Germline assignment: CDR1 GTSNPN and CDR2 SVGIG (reference sequence). This CDR3 comprises 16 residues. The V end was cut by 0 bases, the J end by 2 bases, with 17 bases between. CDR3 region: CAWSVRGLLNTYEQYF. DNA of the CDR3: TGTGCCTGGAGTGTACGAGGACTACTTAATACCTACGAGCAGTACTTC.

This clone appeared a single time. The chain is built from TRBV6-2 or TRBV6-3 and TRBJ2-7; D might be TRBD2 (5 bases). Germline V gene lookup returns CDR1 MNHEY and CDR2 SVGEGT. V lost 4 bases and J 5 bases, leaving 18 bases between the germline ends. The CDR3 covers 15 residues. The CDR3 reads CASSWRTGILHEQYF. For the CDR3, the DNA is TGTGCCAGCAGTTGGCGGACCGGGATACTTCACGAGCAGTACTTC.

The chain employs TRBV7-6 and TRBJ1-6, with 7 positions matching TRBD1. Germline CDR1 and CDR2: SGHVS and FNYEAQ. V trimming: 2 bases; J trimming: 6 bases; junction bases outside the gene matches: 7. The CDR3 is made up of 16 amino acids. The CDR3 DNA reads TGTGCCAGCAGCTTATCACCGGGACAGCCTAATTCACCCCTCCACTTT. Encoded protein: CASSLSPGQPNSPLHF.

Here the CDR3 reads CASSLAGQGETQYF. In DNA, the CDR3 is TGTGCCAGCAGCTTAGCGGGACAGGGTGAGACCCAGTACTTC. The J gene is TRBJ2-5, the V gene TRBV7-9; 9 nucleotides agree with TRBD1. The V and J ends lost 0 bases and 5 bases, in that order; junction bases with no gene match: 1. Germline V gives CDR1 SEHNR, CDR2 FQNEAQ (reference sequence). This CDR3 is built from 14 residues.

The V gene is TRBV7-9, the J gene TRBJ2-5, with 9 bases that match TRBD1. This CDR3 is 15 amino acids long. The V segment lost 7 bases and the J segment 5 bases; nucleotides outside the gene matches: 11. Per germline, CDR1 SEHNR and CDR2 FQNEAQ (reference sequence). CDR3 region: CASTLGTGTGETQYF. The CDR3, as DNA: TGTGCCAGCACCCTCGGGACAGGGACGGGGGAGACCCAGTACTTC.

The rearrangement links TRBV14 to TRBJ1-1, with 11 bases aligning to TRBD1. This CDR3 spans 14 amino acids. The junction had 2 bases not matched to a gene; V was cut back by 4 bases and J by 4 bases. The germline gives CDR1 SGHDN, CDR2 FVKESK. The CDR3 region has the DNA TGTGCCAGCAGCCGGGACAGGGGGGCCACTGAAGCTTTCTTT. Its translation: CASSRDRGATEAFF.

CDR3 in amino acids: CASPAGGGSGANVLTF. As DNA, the CDR3 is TGTGCCAGTCCAGCGGGAGGTGGCTCTGGGGCCAACGTCCTGACTTTC. V and J are TRBV2 and TRBJ2-6, with TRBD2 matching over 9 bases. V was pared by 9 bases and J by 0 bases, with 6 bases of the junction left unmatched. CDR1 is SNHLY, CDR2 FYNNEI, per germline. The CDR3 contains 16 residues.

The genes are TRBV7-8 and TRBJ2-2, with TRBD2 matching over 15 bases. This CDR3 spans 21 amino acids. Germline-derived CDR1 and CDR2 are SGHVS and FQNEAQ. The V and J ends lost 0 bases and 1 base, in that order; junction bases with no gene match: 9. This CDR3 is CASSLARIGGLAGGNTGELFF. CDR3 in DNA: TGTGCCAGCAGCTTAGCGCGAATTGGGGGACTAGCGGGAGGGAACACCGGGGAGCTGTTTTTT.

The J gene is TRBJ2-1, the V gene TRBV2; TRBD2 matches 8 bases. CDR1 SNHLY and CDR2 FYNNEI come from the germline V gene. The CDR3 is 12 amino acids. V was pared by 7 bases and J by 8 bases, with 4 bases of the junction left unmatched. The CDR3 sequence: CASTPGGDEQFF. Here the CDR3 DNA reads TGTGCCAGCACCCCGGGGGGGGATGAGCAGTTCTTC.

V is TRBV7-2 and J is TRBJ2-7; 7 bases are shared with TRBD1. The CDR3 totals 14 residues. Trimming at V came to 5 bases and at J to 3 bases, leaving 7 bases not matched to a gene. Per the germline V gene, CDR1 is SGHTA and CDR2 is FQGNSA. CDR3 DNA sequence: TGTGCCAGCAGCCAAACAGGGGCCCACTACGAGCAGTACTTC. It specifies CASSQTGAHYEQYF.

The chain recombines TRBV6-5 with TRBJ2-1; no clear D gene. The CDR3 is 12 amino acids. V was shortened by 6 bases and J by 7 bases, with 10 bases between the two germline ends. Germline CDR1 reads MNHEY; CDR2 reads SVGAGI. CDR3 region: CASRTASNEQFF. The CDR3 DNA sequence: TGTGCCAGCAGAACAGCTTCGAATGAGCAGTTCTTC.

Only a few counts were recorded for this clone. V and J are TRBV7-6 and TRBJ2-3; D is possibly TRBD2 (6 bases). Trimming shortened V by 4 bases and J by 3 bases, and 20 bases separated the two germline ends. CDR3 length equals 17 residues. Germline CDR1 SGHVS, CDR2 FNYEAQ. CDR3 DNA sequence: TGTGCCAGCAGCTCAGGCCGAGACTGGGGGAGGACAGATACGCAGTATTTT. Translating it yields CASSSGRDWGRTDTQYF.

The gene calls are TRBV6-2 or TRBV6-3 and TRBJ2-7; perhaps TRBD2 as D (5 bases). The ends were cut back, 5 bases at V and 2 bases at J, with 13 bases in the middle. This CDR3 comprises 14 residues. Per germline, CDR1 MNHEY and CDR2 SVGEGT. The CDR3 nucleotides read TGTGCCAGCAGTCCCGGACTTCCCCCCTACGAGCAGTACTTC. This translates into CASSPGLPPYEQYF.

This clone appeared many times. CDR3 coding DNA: TGTGCCAGTAGTATTGGGGGACAGCCAACTAATGAAAAACTGTTTTTT. Protein product: CASSIGGQPTNEKLFF. V usage is TRBV19 and J usage is TRBJ1-4, with TRBD1 matching over 7 bases. Germline V gene lookup returns CDR1 LNHDA and CDR2 SQIVND (reference sequence). With 3 bases clipped from V and 0 bases from J, the junction kept 4 bases outside the gene matches. The CDR3 is made up of 16 amino acids. The whole variable domain, remainder taken from reference TRBV19 and TRBJ1-4, is DGGITQSPKYLFRKEGQNVTLSCEQNLNHDAMYWYRQDPGQGLRLIYYSQIVNDFQKGDIAEGYSVSREKKESFPLTVTSAQKNPTAFYLCASSIGGQPTNEKLFFGSGTQLSVL.

Written as DNA, the CDR3 is TGTGCCAGCAGCTTAGAAAGCGCTCCCCACGAGCAGTACTTC. Translated: CASSLESAPHEQYF. The chain couples TRBV13 to TRBJ2-7; no clear D. From germline, CDR1 is PRHDT and CDR2 FYEKMQ (reference sequence). V was shortened by 1 base and J by 5 bases, with 12 bases between the two germline ends. CDR3 size: 14 residues.

The chain is built from TRBV7-2 and TRBJ2-3; 9 nucleotides agree with TRBD2. CDR3 length: 19 residues. Germline loops: CDR1 SGHTA, CDR2 FQGNSA. The V gene end was trimmed by 5 bases and the J gene end by 0 bases; junction bases not matched to a gene: 15. The CDR3 protein is CASSPIPGLAPRSTDTQYF. The DNA for the CDR3 is TGTGCCAGCAGCCCAATCCCGGGACTAGCTCCTAGGAGCACAGATACGCAGTATTTT.

The V gene is TRBV10-3, the J gene TRBJ1-5; D possibly corresponds to TRBD1 (6 bases). Germline V gene data show CDR1 as ENHRY and CDR2 as SYGVKD. The CDR3 spans 15 residues. The ends were cut back, 10 bases at V and 0 bases at J, with 16 bases in the middle. CDR3 coding DNA: TGTGCCACCGGGGAGACAGGCTATAGCAATCAGCCCCAGCATTTT. Translation gives CATGETGYSNQPQHF.

V and J are TRBV9 and TRBJ2-1; 7 bases match TRBD2. The CDR3 is 18 amino acids. V lost 2 bases to trimming and J lost 3 bases; unmatched junction nucleotides: 14. The V gene's germline CDR1 is SGDLS and CDR2 YYNGEE. This chain's CDR3 is CASSVGDYLFGGYNEQFF. For the CDR3, the DNA is TGTGCCAGCAGCGTGGGGGACTACCTATTTGGGGGCTACAATGAGCAGTTCTTC.

The chain links TRBV12-3 or TRBV12-4 to TRBJ2-3; D is undetermined. V dropped 7 bases and J dropped 4 bases, with 9 bases sitting between them. CDR3 size: 12 residues. CDR3 residues: CASTPWPDTQYF. CDR3 in DNA: TGTGCCAGCACCCCCTGGCCAGATACGCAGTATTTT.

V usage is TRBV19 and J usage is TRBJ1-4; 7 bases line up with TRBD1. Looked up from germline, CDR1 is LNHDA and CDR2 is SQIVND (reference sequence). V was pared by 5 bases and J by 7 bases, with 7 bases of the junction left unmatched. The CDR3 runs to 14 residues. The CDR3 loop is CASSRDSSREKLFF. DNA for the CDR3: TGTGCCAGTAGTCGGGACAGCTCGCGTGAAAAACTGTTTTTT.

The V call is TRBV12-3 or TRBV12-4, the J call TRBJ1-1; no definite D call. The CDR3 is made up of 11 amino acids. Trimming took off 6 bases at V and 7 bases at J, with 9 bases between the two ends. The CDR3 is CASSPRGEAFF. The CDR3 DNA is TGTGCCAGCAGCCCTCGGGGTGAAGCTTTCTTT.

V is TRBV5-6 and J is TRBJ1-2; unclear D gene. The germline V gene encodes CDR1 SGHDT and CDR2 YYEEEE. This CDR3 is built from 17 residues. V lost 1 base and J lost 7, with 23 bases in between. CDR3 amino acids: CASSLFAESASIGGYTF. Written as DNA, the CDR3 is TGTGCCAGCAGCTTGTTCGCGGAGTCGGCAAGCATAGGTGGCTACACCTTC.

The chain carries TRBV29-1 and TRBJ2-4; a possible D gene is TRBD2 (7 bases). The CDR3 runs 14 residues. Deletions cut 5 bases from V and 1 base from J, with 12 bases between. The V gene's germline CDR1 is SQVTM and CDR2 ANQGSEA. The chain's CDR3 is CSVRGARAKNIQYF. CDR3 in DNA: TGCAGCGTTCGGGGGGCGAGGGCCAAAAACATTCAGTACTTC.

V usage is TRBV6-6 and J usage is TRBJ1-3; 7 bases match TRBD1. Germline loops: CDR1 MNHNY, CDR2 SVGAGI (reference sequence). The length of the CDR3 is 15 residues. V lost 7 bases, J lost 0 bases, and 6 bases stayed unmatched. Here the CDR3 reads CASTQDRSSGNTIYF. In DNA form, the CDR3 reads TGTGCCAGCACGCAGGACAGGTCCTCTGGAAACACCATATATTTT.

This clone showed up just once. V gene TRBV19 combines with J gene TRBJ2-7, with 7 bases lining up with TRBD1. J was trimmed by 9 bases and V by 6 bases; bases with no gene match: 8. Germline V gives CDR1 LNHDA, CDR2 SQIVND (reference sequence). The CDR3 has 12 residues. The CDR3 here is CASSRDSSGQYF. CDR3 bases: TGTGCCAGTAGCCGGGACAGCTCAGGGCAGTACTTC.

This clone has more than one count but fewer than ten. The chain couples TRBV5-1 to TRBJ1-1; D call uncertain. Looked up from germline, CDR1 is SGHRS and CDR2 is YFSETQ. The CDR3 runs 13 residues. V lost 4 bases, J lost 6 bases, and 13 bases lay in between. The CDR3 DNA sequence: TGCGCCAGCAGCCCGGTAAGGGAGGCTGAAGCTTTCTTT. This encodes CASSPVREAEAFF.

Only a few counts were recorded for this clone. The chain combines TRBV7-6 with TRBJ2-2, with 7 bases fitting TRBD1. J gave up 6 bases and V 0 bases, and 7 bases lay outside the gene matches. The CDR3 is made up of 16 amino acids. The germline V gene has CDR1 SGHVS and CDR2 FNYEAQ. The CDR3 here is CASSLAGNRGSGELFF. CDR3 sequence (DNA): TGTGCCAGCAGCTTAGCGGGGAACAGGGGCTCCGGGGAGCTGTTTTTT.